The T cell receptor (beta chain) under discussion was sequenced for a study of blood T cell repertoires in COVID-19. Profiling relied on immunoSEQ multiplex PCR, and the TCRdb table lists in-frame clones only, not all of them. The sample records about 190,000 clones, around 80% being singletons. Cohort allocation depended upon clinical history that participants reported. The material sequenced was PBMCs or T cells enriched from blood (not recorded which). The source is a woman in her forties or fifties with acute COVID-19.

CDR3 bases: TGTGCCAGCAGCCTACAGGGAAATAACTATGGCTACACCTTC. Amino acids: CASSLQGNNYGYTF. The V gene is TRBV7-2, the J gene TRBJ1-2, with D tentatively TRBD1 (6 bases). V was shortened by 5 bases and J by 1 base, with 11 bases between the two germline ends. This CDR3 has 14 amino acids. CDR1 is SGHTA and CDR2 is FQGNSA in the germline V gene. Variable domain in full (rest from reference TRBV7-2 and TRBJ1-2): GAGVSQSPSNKVTEKGKDVELRCDPISGHTALYWYRQSLGQGLEFLIYFQGNSAPDKSGLPSDRFSAERTGGSVSTLTIQRTQQEDSAVYLCASSLQGNNYGYTFGSGTRLTVV.